This TCR beta chain is drawn from a study of STAT5B mutations in CD4+ large granular lymphocyte leukemia. The authors' processing: A productive frequency of 2.59 x 10-5 was the lowest detectable. Measured with immunoSEQ multiplex PCR; TCRdb has only the in-frame clones, and not every one. D and trimming come from the DNA, and the V and J calls and clone size come from that table. In the table there are tens of thousands of clones, less than 80% of which are singletons. As for this clone: Antigen: not known.

Notes on the study in general: No patients shared main leukemic clonotypes, though roughly 23% appeared at low frequency elsewhere.

This CDR3 contains 13 residues. CDR1 is MNHEY and CDR2 is SVGAGI in the germline V gene. V dropped 6 bases and J dropped 2 bases, with 9 bases sitting between them. V and J are TRBV6-5 and TRBJ2-3, with a weak D call TRBD2 (5 bases). Sequencing was done on a sample of CD4+ T cells from blood buffy coats. The clonotype comes from a human donor in good health. The CDR3 loop is CASRYSATDTQYF. In DNA, the CDR3 is TGTGCCAGCAGATATAGCGCCACAGATACGCAGTATTTT.